This T cell receptor (beta chain) was identified in a study of shared clonotypes between healthy human individuals. For the study at large: Donor ages ranged 18 to 49 years: a couple of women, a few men. Findings and caveats of the study: Larger richness was generally estimated for naive than memory subsets. Some naive CD4 clonotypes, around 5%, turned up in common across a few donors.

Each cell subset's genomic DNA was divided evenly among several immunoSEQ plates. Using immunoSEQ multiplex PCR, the repertoire was profiled, and TCRdb retains in-frame clones only, with some absent. The sample holds around 2,000,000 clones, about 95% seen once. There are 14 residues in the CDR3. CDR1 SGHDT and CDR2 YYEEEE come from the germline V gene. The germline V and J ends were trimmed by 0 bases and 2 bases, with 9 bases remaining between them. As for this clone: Its cognate antigen is unknown. Additional DNA sequences in this sample encode the identical CDR3.

CD45RO-negative, CCR7-positively selected cells formed the naive CD8 fraction, excluding terminally differentiated effector memory CD45RA+ cells. Sequenced: naive CD8+ T cells sorted from blood. This chain joins TRBV5-6 and TRBJ2-7; D is possibly TRBD1 or TRBD2 (5 bases each). The TCR originated in a man between 18 and 35 years old in good health. The CDR3 region has the DNA TGTGCCAGCAGCTTGGGGCAGGGACCCTACGAGCAGTACTTC. As protein: CASSLGQGPYEQYF.